The 9 T cell receptor beta chains below come from one sample, sequenced in a study of Graves' ophthalmopathy and Graves' hyperthyroidism (dated by TCRdb to the late 2010s). The sequencer was an Illumina HiSeq 2000. For repertoire sequencing, TCR beta CDR3 regions were amplified from RNA transcripts. The first round of RT-PCR was done with HTBI primers and the Qiagen OneStep RT-PCR kit, and was followed by a second round of multiplex PCR, then size selection and purification. The public sequencing data were trimmed at Q25 with fastp and processed into clonotypes with MiXCR by TCRdb, which kept only in-frame beta chains. Each record represents a unique CDR3 protein, reported with the most common genes and DNA among its rows. The sample has more than 1,000,000 distinct CDR3 sequences on record, 36% of them singletons. The ten biggest clones cover roughly 10% of the sample. Input material: peripheral blood or thyroid tissue (not recorded which). These receptors came from an adult man with Graves' hyperthyroidism.

This clonotype was found a few times. The gene calls are TRBV5-1 and TRBJ1-1, with D possibly TRBD1 on 5 matching bases. Germline values: CDR1 SGHRS, CDR2 YFSETQ. Between the trimmed V and J ends, which lost 0 bases and 4 bases, there was a span of 10 bases. The CDR3 has 14 amino acids. This chain's CDR3 is CASSLVSGATEAFF. DNA of the CDR3: TGCGCCAGCAGCTTGGTTTCCGGGGCCACTGAAGCTTTCTTT. Looking up the rest from reference TRBV5-1 and TRBJ1-1 gives the full variable domain: KAGVTQTPRYLIKTRGQQVTLSCSPISGHRSVSWYQQTPGQGLQFLFEYFSETQRNKGNFPGRFSGRQFSNSRSEMNVSTLELGDSALYLCASSLVSGATEAFFGQGTRLTVV.

This clonotype has more than one count but fewer than ten. The V and J genes are TRBV7-2 and TRBJ2-7; D ambiguous. The CDR3 loop spans 13 amino acids. Germline V lookup: CDR1 SGHTA, CDR2 FQGNSA. CDR3 sequence: CASRLQALGEQYF. The DNA of the CDR3 is TGTGCTAGCCGCCTCCAGGCCCTTGGCGAGCAGTACTTC.

The CDR3 sequence is CASSVEGETQHF. CDR3 bases: TGTGCCAGCAGTGTGGAGGGGGAGACCCAGCATTTT. The V gene is TRBV12-3 or TRBV12-4, the J gene TRBJ1-5, with a tentative D call TRBD1 (6 bases). The V end was cut by 5 bases, the J end by 11 bases, with 13 bases between. The length of the CDR3 is 12 residues.

This clonotype was detected many times. This rearrangement joins TRBV7-9 to TRBJ2-7; D is unresolved. The CDR3 length is 16 residues. V was cut by 1 base and J by 0 bases, with 13 bases left in between. Germline V lookup: CDR1 SEHNR, CDR2 FQNEAQ (reference sequence). The CDR3 is CASSLVGSADSYEQYF. CDR3 coding DNA: TGTGCCAGCAGCTTAGTAGGTTCTGCGGACTCCTACGAGCAGTACTTC.

As for this clonotype: This may be a read error, as it is one base from a much larger clone. The CDR3 does not end in the conserved phenylalanine or tryptophan, so this is likely a read error. V gene TRBV5-4 combines with J gene TRBJ1-1; D remains ambiguous. V was clipped by 4 bases and J by 1 base, with 17 bases between them. This CDR3 has 16 amino acids. Looked up from germline, CDR1 is SGHNT and CDR2 is YYREEE (reference sequence). As DNA, the CDR3 is TGTGCCAGCAGCCTCTTGGGTTTGGCCCCGAACACTGAAGCTTTCTCT. Translation gives CASSLLGLAPNTEAFS.

This clonotype was recorded at least ten times. CDR3 DNA sequence: TGTGCCAGTATGGACAGGGCAAAGGGCAATCAGCCCCAGCATTTT. Encoded protein: CASMDRAKGNQPQHF. This rearrangement joins TRBV19 to TRBJ1-5; TRBD1 matches at 8 bases. The CDR3 has 15 amino acids. V dropped 7 bases and J dropped 2; count of bases not matched to a gene: 7. Looked up from germline, CDR1 is LNHDA and CDR2 is SQIVND (reference sequence).

For this clonotype: Germline is not matched at one junction end, which may reflect a read error. The V call is TRBV4-1, the J call TRBJ2-5, with a weak D call TRBD2 (6 bases). This CDR3 has 14 residues. Germline loops: CDR1 MGHRA, CDR2 YSYEKL. Here the CDR3 reads CVSSQGWRGETQYF. Written as DNA, the CDR3 is TGCGTCAGCAGCCAAGGGTGGAGGGGAGAGACCCAGTACTTC.

This clonotype was seen many times. This chain joins TRBV2 and TRBJ1-3, with 11 bases aligning to TRBD1. CDR1 and CDR2 (germline): SNHLY, FYNNEI. CDR3 size: 14 residues. V lost 4 bases and J lost 4; bases outside the gene matches: 0. DNA of the CDR3: TGTGCCAGCAGTGGGACAGGGGGCGGAAACACCATATATTTT. Its translation: CASSGTGGGNTIYF.

This clonotype was counted many times. V gene TRBV29-1 combines with J gene TRBJ2-7, with D possibly being TRBD1 (5 bases). Germline V gene sequence: CDR1 SQVTM, CDR2 ANQGSEA. The V and J ends lost 3 bases and 0 bases respectively, with 12 bases between them. The CDR3 sequence is 14 residues long. In nucleotides, the CDR3 is TGCAGCGTTGAGGGGCACCCAGGCTCCTACGAGCAGTACTTC. Translation: CSVEGHPGSYEQYF.